Below, 28 T cell receptor beta chains from the same sample are listed, as sequenced in a study of T cell changes during pregnancy in multiple sclerosis (dated by TCRdb to about 2019). The method was the immunoSEQ multiplex PCR assay. TCRdb's version of the immuneACCESS table is confined to in-frame rearrangements and falls short of the full clone set. An unresolved V gene accounts for under half of the shortfall where checked; the remainder is of unknown origin. The sample records some 60,000 clones, 93% of which are singletons. Approximately 0.34% of the sample lies in the top ten. This sample comprised CD4+ T cells from peripheral blood mononuclear cells, obtained before pregnancy. The receptors were sampled from a female donor with multiple sclerosis, enrolled in a pregnancy study.

This clone was counted between two and nine times. In DNA form, the CDR3 reads TGTGCCAGCAGCCAAGGGACAGGGATCCTCTATGGCTACACCTTC. This translates into CASSQGTGILYGYTF. The J gene is TRBJ1-2, the V gene TRBV14, with 8 bases aligning to TRBD1. V was clipped by 1 base and J by 4 bases; unmatched bases: 5. This CDR3 is built from 15 residues. Looked up from germline, CDR1 is SGHDN and CDR2 is FVKESK.

The DNA of the CDR3 is TGTGCCAGTAGAGACAGGGGGCAGGGCGAGCAGTACTTC. It translates to CASRDRGQGEQYF. The chain is built from TRBV19 and TRBJ2-7, with 10 nucleotides matching TRBD1. The germline V gene encodes CDR1 LNHDA and CDR2 SQIVND (reference sequence). The CDR3 spans 13 residues. The V and J ends lost 6 bases and 6 bases, in that order; junction bases with no gene match: 5.

This chain uses TRBV4-3 with TRBJ1-3; D gene uncertain. Trimming took 1 base from V and 4 from J, leaving 11 bases between them. CDR1 and CDR2 (germline): LGHNA, YSLEER. The CDR3 has 15 amino acids. The CDR3 DNA is TGCGCCAGCAGCCAAGGGGCAGGATCCGGAAACACCATATATTTT. It encodes CASSQGAGSGNTIYF.

The chain employs TRBV19 and TRBJ2-5, with 9 bases that match TRBD1. The germline CDR1 and CDR2 sequences are LNHDA and SQIVND (reference sequence). V lost 3 bases to trimming and J lost 0 bases; unmatched junction nucleotides: 2. The CDR3 consists of 15 residues. The CDR3 sequence is CASSIGTGYQETQYF. The CDR3 coding sequence is TGTGCCAGTAGTATTGGGACAGGGTACCAAGAGACCCAGTACTTC.

V and J are TRBV27 and TRBJ1-2; D gene uncertain. The CDR3 is 12 residues long. V was trimmed by 10 bases and J by 2 bases, leaving 11 bases between them. CDR1 and CDR2 (germline): MNHEY, SMNVEV (reference sequence). This CDR3 is CATYRGNYGYTF. In DNA, the CDR3 is TGTGCCACGTATCGGGGAAACTATGGCTACACCTTC.

CDR3 nucleotide sequence: TGTGCCAGCAAGCTAGGGACAGGGAGGACCGGGGAGCTGTTTTTT. Translating gives CASKLGTGRTGELFF. The chain uses TRBV2 and TRBJ2-2; TRBD1 aligns across 9 bases. V lost 7 bases to trimming and J lost 5 bases; unmatched junction nucleotides: 8. The CDR3 contains 15 residues. Germline lookup yields CDR1 SNHLY and CDR2 FYNNEI. The complete variable domain, with remaining parts taken from reference TRBV2 and TRBJ2-2, reads EPEVTQTPSHQVTQMGQEVILRCVPISNHLYFYWYRQILGQKVEFLVSFYNNEISEKSEIFDDQFSVERPDGSNFTLKIRSTKLEDSAMYFCASKLGTGRTGELFFGEGSRLTVL.

This chain links TRBV19 with TRBJ1-1; D is unclear. The length of the CDR3 is 14 residues. Germline loops: CDR1 LNHDA, CDR2 SQIVND (reference sequence). V was clipped by 3 bases and J by 2 bases, with 10 bases between them. CDR3 protein: CASSILTANTEAFF. CDR3 nucleotides: TGTGCCAGTAGTATTTTAACAGCCAACACTGAAGCTTTCTTT.

This rearrangement joins TRBV18 to TRBJ1-1; D is possibly TRBD1 (6 bases). V dropped 4 bases and J dropped 3 bases, with 12 bases sitting between them. CDR3 length: 14 residues. Germline V gives CDR1 KGHSH, CDR2 LQKENI. The CDR3 sequence is CASSLKGGDTEAFF. CDR3 coding DNA: TGTGCCAGCTCACTAAAAGGGGGAGACACTGAAGCTTTCTTT.

This chain joins TRBV10-3 and TRBJ2-7; no reliable D call. The CDR3 has 13 amino acids. V lost 5 bases and J 0 bases, leaving 8 bases between the germline ends. Germline assignment: CDR1 ENHRY and CDR2 SYGVKD. The CDR3: CAISNSSSYEQYF. CDR3 in DNA: TGTGCCATCAGTAACAGCAGCTCCTACGAGCAGTACTTC.

This chain joins TRBV10-3 and TRBJ2-7; 8 nucleotides match TRBD2. Germline CDR1 ENHRY, CDR2 SYGVKD. Trimming took 3 bases from V and 6 from J; bases not matched to a gene: 7. The CDR3 is 14 residues long. The CDR3 DNA reads as TGTGCCATCAGTGAAGAGACTAGCGTGACCGAGCAGTACTTC. Protein sequence: CAISEETSVTEQYF.

The V call is TRBV2, the J call TRBJ2-1; 7 bases are shared with TRBD1. CDR3 length equals 15 residues. The trim removed 1 base at V and 2 bases at J, leaving 2 bases unmatched. Germline V lookup: CDR1 SNHLY, CDR2 FYNNEI. The CDR3 loop reads CASSEGDRTYNEQFF. CDR3 bases: TGTGCCAGCAGTGAAGGGGACAGAACCTACAATGAGCAGTTCTTC. Full variable domain (missing parts from reference TRBV2 and TRBJ2-1): EPEVTQTPSHQVTQMGQEVILRCVPISNHLYFYWYRQILGQKVEFLVSFYNNEISEKSEIFDDQFSVERPDGSNFTLKIRSTKLEDSAMYFCASSEGDRTYNEQFFGPGTRLTVL.

The chain links TRBV9 to TRBJ2-2; D perhaps matches TRBD2 (5 bases). V lost 0 bases, J lost 0 bases, and 9 bases lay in between. The CDR3 length is 16 residues. Germline CDR1 is SGDLS and CDR2 is YYNGEE. In nucleotides, the CDR3 is TGTGCCAGCAGCGTAGCTGCGGGCCCGAACACCGGGGAGCTGTTTTTT. It codes for CASSVAAGPNTGELFF.

The chain joins TRBV19 to TRBJ2-1; TRBD2 matches 8 bases. The V and J ends lost 1 base and 4 bases, in that order; junction bases with no gene match: 9. CDR3 length: 17 amino acids. CDR1 LNHDA and CDR2 SQIVND come from the germline V gene (reference sequence). The CDR3 coding sequence is TGTGCCAGTAGTATAGTCACTCTAGCGGGTAAATACAATGAGCAGTTCTTC. Translating gives CASSIVTLAGKYNEQFF.

This clone was counted once. This chain joins TRBV27 and TRBJ1-4; the match to TRBD1 covers 10 bases. This CDR3 region has 17 residues. Germline V gene sequence: CDR1 MNHEY, CDR2 SMNVEV (reference sequence). J gave up 3 bases and V 6 bases, and 10 bases lay outside the gene matches. CDR3 sequence reads: CASSPKDRGMSNEKLFF. In DNA form, the CDR3 reads TGTGCCAGCAGCCCAAAGGACAGGGGGATGTCTAATGAAAAACTGTTTTTT.

The V and J genes are TRBV28 and TRBJ2-3, with 7 bases identical to TRBD2. The germline V gene has CDR1 MDHEN and CDR2 SYDVKM. The J segment lost 1 base and the V segment lost 6 bases, leaving 4 bases of the junction unmatched. The CDR3 is made up of 14 amino acids. The CDR3 DNA reads as TGTGCCAGCAGCCCAGCGGGACGCACAGATACGCAGTATTTT. Translation gives CASSPAGRTDTQYF. Supplemented by reference TRBV28 and TRBJ2-3, the full variable domain reads DVKVTQSSRYLVKRTGEKVFLECVQDMDHENMFWYRQDPGLGLRLIYFSYDVKMKEKGDIPEGYSVSREKKERFSLILESASTNQTSMYLCASSPAGRTDTQYFGPGTRLTVL.

The chain joins TRBV7-9 to TRBJ2-7; D perhaps matches TRBD1 (6 bases). The CDR3 loop spans 12 amino acids. From germline, CDR1 is SEHNR and CDR2 FQNEAQ (reference sequence). V dropped 4 bases and J dropped 5 bases, with 9 bases sitting between them. The chain's CDR3 is CASSYPGDEQYF. The CDR3 nucleotides are TGTGCCAGCAGCTACCCAGGGGACGAGCAGTACTTC.

This clone was detected once. The chain couples TRBV7-9 to TRBJ2-7; D may be TRBD2 (6 bases). This CDR3 region has 17 residues. In germline, CDR1 is SEHNR, CDR2 FQNEAQ (reference sequence). Trimming removed 5 bases at V and 0 bases at J, with 20 bases between. The CDR3 here is CASSPRSSSAHSYEQYF. Here the CDR3 DNA reads TGTGCCAGCAGCCCTAGGTCATCTAGCGCACACTCCTACGAGCAGTACTTC.

The chain recombines TRBV12-5 with TRBJ1-1, with TRBD1 matching over 7 bases. The germline V gene encodes CDR1 LGHNT and CDR2 FRNRAP. V dropped 9 bases and J dropped 5; count of bases not matched to a gene: 6. This CDR3 comprises 12 residues. Written as DNA, the CDR3 is TGTGCTAGCAGGGGGTTGCGGACTGAAGCTTTCTTT. Its translation is CASRGLRTEAFF.

The chain employs TRBV7-3 and TRBJ2-7; D may be TRBD1 (5 bases). Germline assignment: CDR1 SGHTA and CDR2 FQGTGA. V was cut by 5 bases and J by 6 bases, with 23 bases left in between. The CDR3 is 16 amino acids. The CDR3 DNA sequence: TGTGCCAGCAGCCCAGACATAGGGGCCCCTTCTTCCGAGCAGTACTTC. Amino acids: CASSPDIGAPSSEQYF.

The chain has TRBV6-5 and TRBJ1-2; possible D gene TRBD1, 5 bases. Germline V gene lookup returns CDR1 MNHEY and CDR2 SVGAGI. This CDR3 is 14 amino acids long. V was shortened by 6 bases and J by 0 bases, with 11 bases between the two germline ends. The CDR3 nucleotides read TGTGCCAGCAGGGTCGGGACTTCTAACTATGGCTACACCTTC. It is translated as CASRVGTSNYGYTF.

The V call is TRBV28, the J call TRBJ1-5, with D tentatively TRBD1 (6 bases). Trimming cost V 3 bases and J 4 bases, with 10 bases left between them. The CDR3 has 14 amino acids. CDR1 and CDR2 (germline): MDHEN, SYDVKM. The CDR3 bases are TGTGCCAGCAGTTTCGCAGGGGCGAATCAGCCCCAGCATTTT. It codes for CASSFAGANQPQHF.

The chain uses TRBV6-1 and TRBJ1-2; maybe TRBD1 (6 bases). The ends were cut back, 3 bases at V and 0 bases at J, with 17 bases in the middle. From germline, CDR1 is MNHNS and CDR2 SASEGT. The CDR3 is 17 amino acids. The DNA of the CDR3 is TGTGCCAGCAGTGAGAGGGGGGCGGGGGGTTCTAACTATGGCTACACCTTC. Encoded protein: CASSERGAGGSNYGYTF.

The CDR3, as DNA: TGTGCCAGCAGTTTGCTCAGCGGGAAGGGAACAGATACGCAGTATTTT. It is translated as CASSLLSGKGTDTQYF. The V call is TRBV28, the J call TRBJ2-3; 7 bases match TRBD2. J was trimmed by 3 bases and V by 3 bases; bases with no gene match: 9. CDR3 size: 16 residues. Germline CDR1 and CDR2: MDHEN and SYDVKM.

This sequence joins TRBV29-1 and TRBJ2-1; 11 nucleotides align to TRBD2. Trimming at V came to 5 bases and at J to 1 base, leaving 7 bases not matched to a gene. CDR1 is SQVTM, CDR2 ANQGSEA, per germline. The CDR3 consists of 16 residues. In nucleotides, the CDR3 is TGCAGCGTTCGAAGTGGGACTAGCGGATCCTACAATGAGCAGTTCTTC. Translating gives CSVRSGTSGSYNEQFF.

The chain links TRBV6-1 to TRBJ2-1; the match to TRBD2 covers 11 bases. The CDR3 is 15 residues long. In germline, CDR1 is MNHNS, CDR2 SASEGT. After removal of 4 bases from V and 9 bases from J, the junction contained 8 bases not matched to a gene. The CDR3 region is CASSVSGRGIGEQFF. For the CDR3, the DNA is TGTGCCAGCAGTGTTAGCGGGAGGGGTATCGGTGAGCAGTTCTTC.

The V and J genes are TRBV19 and TRBJ2-1; TRBD2 matches at 14 bases. From germline, CDR1 is LNHDA and CDR2 SQIVND (reference sequence). Trimming cost V 4 bases and J 8 bases; bases outside gene matches: 13. The CDR3 spans 18 residues. CDR3 loop: CASSRNGLAGGETHEQFF. CDR3 bases: TGTGCCAGTAGTAGGAACGGACTAGCGGGAGGAGAGACACATGAGCAGTTCTTC.

This sequence joins TRBV2 and TRBJ2-3, with 10 bases that match TRBD2. CDR1 is SNHLY and CDR2 is FYNNEI in the germline V gene. The CDR3 spans 16 residues. With V trimmed by 8 bases and J by 2 bases, 10 bases remained unmatched. In DNA form, the CDR3 reads TGTGCCAGCCTGGGGGGAACTAGCGGGACCACAGATACGCAGTATTTT. Translation: CASLGGTSGTTDTQYF.

The chain employs TRBV19 and TRBJ2-1; 9 bases are a match to TRBD1. The CDR3 totals 16 residues. V gave up 5 bases and J gave up 3 bases; unmatched junction bases: 8. Per germline, CDR1 LNHDA and CDR2 SQIVND (reference sequence). The CDR3 coding sequence is TGTGCCAGTAGTTTCCCCGGGACAGGGAACTACAATGAGCAGTTCTTC. Translating gives CASSFPGTGNYNEQFF.